A selection of T cell receptor beta chains follows, all from one sample in a study of OX40 agonist ivuxolimab in advanced cancers. Produced via immunoSEQ multiplex PCR; TCRdb's table is partial and in-frame only. The data show fewer than 95,000 clones, about 86% seen once. This specimen consisted of CD4+ or CD8+ T cells sorted from blood, obtained in a trial of the OX40 agonist ivuxolimab. The receptors originated from an adult with an advanced solid tumor such as melanoma, head and neck, liver or kidney cancer. CDR3s include the opening cysteine and the closing phenylalanine or tryptophan. Each record gives: CDR3 DNA, CDR3 protein, J gene, clone size, V gene, D gene. D genes are given only for firm matches. The size of a clone is reported for some rows only, either as once, few or many, or as a class for expanded clones.

CDR3 DNA: TGTGCCAGTAGTACAAAAGCGACAGGGAACACTGAAGCTTTCTTT; CDR3 protein: CASSTKATGNTEAFF; J gene: TRBJ1-1; clone size: once; V gene: TRBV19; D gene: NA
CDR3 DNA: TGTGCCAGCAGCAGCTACGAATCCTACGAGCAGTACTTC; CDR3 protein: CASSSYESYEQYF; J gene: TRBJ2-7; clone size: NA; V gene: TRBV2; D gene: NA
CDR3 DNA: TGTGCCAGCAGCTTACTCTCTAGCACAGATACGCAGTATTTT; CDR3 protein: CASSLLSSTDTQYF; J gene: TRBJ2-3; clone size: once; V gene: TRBV7-6; D gene: NA
CDR3 DNA: TGTGCCAGCAGAAATCTAGCGGGGGGGCCCCCTAGCACAGATACGCAGTATTTT; CDR3 protein: CASRNLAGGPPSTDTQYF; J gene: TRBJ2-3; clone size: NA; V gene: TRBV13; D gene: TRBD2
CDR3 DNA: TGTGCCAGCAGACCTCGGGGACAGACACACTATGGCTACACCTTC; CDR3 protein: CASRPRGQTHYGYTF; J gene: TRBJ1-2; clone size: NA; V gene: TRBV28; D gene: TRBD1
CDR3 DNA: TGTGCCAGCAGCGCCGGGGCCACCCTCCACTTT; CDR3 protein: CASSAGATLHF; J gene: TRBJ1-6; clone size: NA; V gene: TRBV9; D gene: NA
CDR3 DNA: TGTGCCATCAGACAGGGGCCCCTTCCAAATTCACCCCTCCACTTT; CDR3 protein: CAIRQGPLPNSPLHF; J gene: TRBJ1-6; clone size: NA; V gene: TRBV10-3; D gene: TRBD1
CDR3 DNA: TGTGCCAGCAGCTTCCGTCCGCCAGGGGATCAGCCCCAGCATTTT; CDR3 protein: CASSFRPPGDQPQHF; J gene: TRBJ1-5; clone size: once; V gene: TRBV7-8; D gene: NA
CDR3 DNA: TGCGCCAGCAGTGAGCCTAGCGCCAAAAACATTCAGTACTTC; CDR3 protein: CASSEPSAKNIQYF; J gene: TRBJ2-4; clone size: NA; V gene: TRBV10-1; D gene: NA
CDR3 DNA: TGTGCCTGGCCCGGAGACAGGGCGTGTGGTAATTCACCCCTCCACTTT; CDR3 protein: CAWPGDRACGNSPLHF; J gene: TRBJ1-6; clone size: NA; V gene: TRBV30; D gene: TRBD1
CDR3 DNA: TGTGCCAGCAGGTCTAGCGGTGGTTACAATGAGCAGTTCTTC; CDR3 protein: CASRSSGGYNEQFF; J gene: TRBJ2-1; clone size: once; V gene: TRBV2; D gene: TRBD2
CDR3 DNA: TGTGCCAGCAGCTTAGAGGCCGGACAGCCCCAGCATTTT; CDR3 protein: CASSLEAGQPQHF; J gene: TRBJ1-5; clone size: NA; V gene: TRBV11-2; D gene: NA
CDR3 DNA: TGTGCCAGCAGCTTAGATTTGGGAAATCCGCAGTATTTT; CDR3 protein: CASSLDLGNPQYF; J gene: TRBJ2-3; clone size: NA; V gene: TRBV11-3; D gene: NA
CDR3 DNA: TGTGCCAGCAGTGAATTGGGACTGGGGACCGGGGAGCTGTTTTTT; CDR3 protein: CASSELGLGTGELFF; J gene: TRBJ2-2; clone size: NA; V gene: TRBV25-1; D gene: NA
CDR3 DNA: TGTGCCAGCAGCACTAGCGGGAGCTTAAGTGGTGAGCAGTTCTTC; CDR3 protein: CASSTSGSLSGEQFF; J gene: TRBJ2-1; clone size: few; V gene: TRBV9; D gene: TRBD2
CDR3 DNA: TGTGCCAGCTCACCACCCGTCCAGCGTGATGCCGGGGAGCTGTTTTTT; CDR3 protein: CASSPPVQRDAGELFF; J gene: TRBJ2-2; clone size: NA; V gene: TRBV18; D gene: NA
CDR3 DNA: TGTGCTAGTGGTTTCCTGGGGGCGGGAGGGGTTCGGGAGCAGTTCTTC; CDR3 protein: CASGFLGAGGVREQFF; J gene: TRBJ2-1; clone size: NA; V gene: TRBV12-5; D gene: TRBD2
CDR3 DNA: TGTGCCAGTAGTAAAGAGAGGGCCACTGAAGCTTTCTTT; CDR3 protein: CASSKERATEAFF; J gene: TRBJ1-1; clone size: few; V gene: TRBV19; D gene: NA
CDR3 DNA: TGTGCCATCGGCGGGGGGGAGACCCAGTACTTC; CDR3 protein: CAIGGGETQYF; J gene: TRBJ2-5; clone size: once; V gene: TRBV10-3; D gene: TRBD2
CDR3 DNA: TGTGCCAGCAGCATACAGGGTCAGGGCACTGAAGCTTTCTTT; CDR3 protein: CASSIQGQGTEAFF; J gene: TRBJ1-1; clone size: NA; V gene: TRBV5-6; D gene: NA
CDR3 DNA: TGTGCCAGCACTGCCGCGAATCGCGCACGGAATCAGCCCCAGCATTTT; CDR3 protein: CASTAANRARNQPQHF; J gene: TRBJ1-5; clone size: once; V gene: TRBV2; D gene: NA
CDR3 DNA: TGTGCCAGCTCAACGATGGTCACTGAAGCTTTCTTT; CDR3 protein: CASSTMVTEAFF; J gene: TRBJ1-1; clone size: NA; V gene: TRBV18; D gene: NA
CDR3 DNA: TGTGCCAGCCGCGAACGGGGCAAGAGGAACACCGGGGAGCTGTTTTTT; CDR3 protein: CASRERGKRNTGELFF; J gene: TRBJ2-2; clone size: NA; V gene: TRBV25-1; D gene: NA
CDR3 DNA: TGTGCCAGCAGATTCACTAGCGGGGCGAACACCGGGGAGCTGTTTTTT; CDR3 protein: CASRFTSGANTGELFF; J gene: TRBJ2-2; clone size: NA; V gene: TRBV28; D gene: TRBD2
CDR3 DNA: TGTGCCAGCAGTCCATTCTCTGGGGCCAACGTCCTGACTTTC; CDR3 protein: CASSPFSGANVLTF; J gene: TRBJ2-6; clone size: NA; V gene: TRBV6-5; D gene: NA
CDR3 DNA: TGCAGCGTTGTGGGACAGAGCACAGATACGCAGTATTTT; CDR3 protein: CSVVGQSTDTQYF; J gene: TRBJ2-3; clone size: NA; V gene: TRBV29-1; D gene: TRBD1
CDR3 DNA: TGTGCCAGCAGCTTAGCGGGGGCGGGACTCGGAGAGCAGTACTTC; CDR3 protein: CASSLAGAGLGEQYF; J gene: TRBJ2-7; clone size: NA; V gene: TRBV7-2; D gene: NA